Listed here are 18 T cell receptor beta chains from one sample, sequenced in a study of CD8+CD57+ T cells in acquired aplastic anemia. Study findings and constraints: Diversity was reduced in patient CD8+CD57+ cells relative to total CD4+ and CD8+ pools.

No cognate antigen is known for these TCRs. Patients picked for sequencing had shown CD8+CD57+ cell expansion detected by flow cytometry. TCR beta VDJ and CDR3 were profiled, and genomic DNA was the template. TCRdb recomputed calls from the reads with MiXCR, one row per CDR3 protein. The sample contains 15,000 to 20,000 distinct CDR3 sequences, 37% of which appear only once. Sequencing was done on a sample of CD8+CD57+ T cells sorted from PBMCs. Subset indicated: bead-enriched CD8+CD57+ effector memory T cells from SAA patients. The receptors originated from a human donor with aplastic anemia.

The rearrangement uses TRBV5-1 and TRBJ2-7; D is uncertain. The V gene lost 3 bases and the J gene lost 3 bases, with 16 bases spanning the gap. The CDR3 has 15 residues. Germline V gene lookup returns CDR1 SGHRS and CDR2 YFSETQ. The CDR3 bases are TGCGCCAGCAGCTCATCCTTCGGACCTTACTACGAGCAGTACTTC. Translated, it gives CASSSSFGPYYEQYF.

The rearrangement joins TRBV20-1 to TRBJ1-1, with a tentative D call TRBD1 (6 bases). CDR1 and CDR2 (germline): DFQATT, SNEGSKA (reference sequence). CDR3 length: 13 amino acids. V gave up 6 bases and J gave up 4 bases, with 15 bases separating them. CDR3 sequence (DNA): TGCAGTGCCGCACAGGGAGGAGGCACTGAAGCTTTCTTT. This gives the protein CSAAQGGGTEAFF.

This clonotype was observed a few times. The chain carries TRBV6-5 and TRBJ2-3; D gene ambiguous. Germline CDR1 is MNHEY and CDR2 is SVGAGI. Trimming shortened V by 0 bases and J by 2 bases, and 6 bases separated the two germline ends. The CDR3 length is 14 residues. CDR3 sequence reads: CASSYSRSTDTQYF. The CDR3 nucleotides read TGTGCCAGCAGTTACTCCCGCTCCACAGATACGCAGTATTTT.

This clonotype was seen only a few times. The chain is built from TRBV7-9 and TRBJ1-2, with no clear D. With 5 bases removed from V and 1 base from J, the gap between germline ends came to 11 bases. The CDR3 is made up of 14 amino acids. CDR1 is SEHNR and CDR2 is FQNEAQ in the germline V gene (reference sequence). The CDR3 DNA sequence: TGTGCCAGCAGCCCCCAATCCCTTAACTATGGCTACACCTTC. This sequence encodes CASSPQSLNYGYTF.

This clonotype has just a few counts. The genes are TRBV30 and TRBJ2-1, with D perhaps given as TRBD1 or TRBD2 (7 bases each). Germline CDR1 GTSNPN, CDR2 SVGIG (reference sequence). Trimming shortened V by 2 bases and J by 5 bases, and 16 bases separated the two germline ends. This CDR3 has 15 amino acids. The CDR3 spells CAWSNGGTDHNEQFF. CDR3 coding DNA: TGTGCCTGGAGTAACGGGGGGACAGACCACAATGAGCAGTTCTTC.

The chain recombines TRBV10-3 with TRBJ2-3; no clear D. Between the trimmed V and J ends, which lost 6 bases and 0 bases, there was a span of 13 bases. The CDR3 runs to 15 residues. The germline V gene encodes CDR1 ENHRY and CDR2 SYGVKD. The CDR3 nucleotides read TGTGCCATCAGCAGACTGGAAGCTAGCACAGATACGCAGTATTTT. Protein sequence: CAISRLEASTDTQYF.

V usage is TRBV5-1 and J usage is TRBJ1-2, with no clear D. Germline assignment: CDR1 SGHRS and CDR2 YFSETQ. The CDR3 totals 13 residues. Deletions cut 2 bases from V and 6 bases from J, with 11 bases between. The CDR3 coding sequence is TGCGCCAGCAGCTTATCCGTTCTCCATGGCTACACCTTC. This codes for CASSLSVLHGYTF.

This clonotype was detected many times. This rearrangement joins TRBV9 to TRBJ2-3, with TRBD2 as a possible D gene (7 bases). V dropped 4 bases and J dropped 1 base, with 16 bases sitting between them. The length of the CDR3 is 16 residues. The germline CDR1 and CDR2 sequences are SGDLS and YYNGEE. The CDR3 coding sequence is TGTGCCAGCAGCACCATGGGGGGGGCGGGCACAGATACGCAGTATTTT. Amino acids: CASSTMGGAGTDTQYF. Looking up the rest from reference TRBV9 and TRBJ2-3 gives the full variable domain: DSGVTQTPKHLITATGQRVTLRCSPRSGDLSVYWYQQSLDQGLQFLIQYYNGEERAKGNILERFSAQQFPDLHSELNLSSLELGDSALYFCASSTMGGAGTDTQYFGPGTRLTVL.

The sample holds a few counts of this clonotype. CDR3 DNA sequence: TGCAGTGCTGCCACGTTAGAGCGGGAGTCTGCTGAGCAGTTCTTC. This encodes CSAATLERESAEQFF. The chain employs TRBV20-1 and TRBJ2-1, with 8 positions matching TRBD2. CDR3 length equals 15 residues. With 5 bases clipped from V and 9 bases from J, the junction kept 15 bases outside the gene matches. Per germline, CDR1 DFQATT and CDR2 SNEGSKA (reference sequence).

The V call is TRBV2, the J call TRBJ2-1, with D perhaps matching TRBD1 or TRBD2 (5 bases each). The CDR3 extends over 14 amino acids. Germline V gene data show CDR1 as SNHLY and CDR2 as FYNNEI. The V end lost 7 bases, the J end lost 5 bases, and 15 bases lay between the germline ends. This CDR3 reads CASTHPGRHNEQFF. The DNA of the CDR3 is TGTGCCAGCACTCACCCGGGACGACACAATGAGCAGTTCTTC.

This chain joins TRBV2 and TRBJ1-1; perhaps TRBD1 as D (5 bases). The CDR3 runs to 15 residues. Germline CDR1 SNHLY, CDR2 FYNNEI. Trimming removed 5 bases at V and 1 base at J, with 14 bases between. CDR3 sequence: CASSYKGRGNTEAFF. The CDR3 DNA follows: TGTGCCAGCAGTTACAAGGGGCGCGGGAACACTGAAGCTTTCTTT. The full variable domain, completed using reference TRBV2 and TRBJ1-1, is EPEVTQTPSHQVTQMGQEVILRCVPISNHLYFYWYRQILGQKVEFLVSFYNNEISEKSEIFDDQFSVERPDGSNFTLKIRSTKLEDSAMYFCASSYKGRGNTEAFFGQGTRLTVV.

This clonotype appeared many times. The rearrangement joins TRBV4-1 to TRBJ2-2; 9 bases fit TRBD1. The CDR3 length is 17 residues. V gave up 0 bases and J gave up 7 bases; unmatched junction bases: 9. Per the germline V gene, CDR1 is MGHRA and CDR2 is YSYEKL. CDR3 sequence (DNA): TGCGCCAGCAGCCAAGATCGCAGGACAGGGGAGGACGGGGAGCTGTTTTTT. Translated, it gives CASSQDRRTGEDGELFF.

The V call is TRBV11-1, the J call TRBJ2-1; the match to TRBD1 covers 10 bases. The germline V gene encodes CDR1 SGHAT and CDR2 FQDESV (reference sequence). V dropped 5 bases and J dropped 7; count of bases not matched to a gene: 8. The CDR3 is 15 amino acids. CDR3 amino acids: CASSARGQGLNEQFF. The CDR3 bases are TGTGCCAGCAGCGCGCGGGGACAGGGGTTGAATGAGCAGTTCTTC. The full variable domain, in which reference TRBV11-1 and TRBJ2-1 provide the parts outside the CDR3, is EAEVAQSPRYKITEKSQAVAFWCDPISGHATLYWYRQILGQGPELLVQFQDESVVDDSQLPKDRFSAERLKGVDSTLKIQPAELGDSAMYLCASSARGQGLNEQFFGPGTRLTVL.

CDR3 nucleotide sequence: TGCAGCGTCAACGGCGCCTACGAGCAGTACTTC. Translation gives CSVNGAYEQYF. This chain uses TRBV29-1 with TRBJ2-7; D remains ambiguous. The V end was cut by 6 bases, the J end by 2 bases, with 8 bases between. The CDR3 spans 11 residues. The germline CDR1 and CDR2 sequences are SQVTM and ANQGSEA.

The table lists this clonotype with a few counts. This chain connects TRBV10-3 to TRBJ2-7; D remains unclear. Per the germline V gene, CDR1 is ENHRY and CDR2 is SYGVKD. There are 14 residues in the CDR3. With 8 bases removed from V and 5 bases from J, the gap between germline ends came to 19 bases. CDR3 amino acids: CAIGSGEDLNEQYF. In nucleotides, the CDR3 is TGTGCCATCGGCTCTGGAGAGGATCTTAACGAGCAGTACTTC.

The chain couples TRBV7-8 to TRBJ2-7; 14 bases map to TRBD2. With V trimmed by 7 bases and J by 2 bases, 10 bases remained unmatched. Germline CDR1 reads SGHVS; CDR2 reads FQNEAQ. The CDR3 is 17 amino acids. CDR3 nucleotide sequence: TGTGCCAGCAAGGGCGGGACTAGCGGGGGTGAGACCTACGAGCAGTACTTC. Its translation: CASKGGTSGGETYEQYF.

The chain is built from TRBV20-1 and TRBJ2-1; 7 bases map to TRBD2. Looked up from germline, CDR1 is DFQATT and CDR2 is SNEGSKA (reference sequence). Trimming at V came to 1 base and at J to 7 bases, leaving 10 bases not matched to a gene. CDR3 length equals 15 residues. DNA for the CDR3: TGCAGTGCTAGAGCTACTAGCGAGGCAGGGAATGAGCAGTTCTTC. It yields the protein CSARATSEAGNEQFF.

This clonotype showed up just a few times. The rearrangement links TRBV7-9 to TRBJ1-4; 7 bases fit TRBD1. The CDR3 runs to 15 residues. Trimming cost V 6 bases and J 0 bases; bases outside gene matches: 4. CDR1 and CDR2 (germline): SEHNR, FQNEAQ (reference sequence). The chain's CDR3 is CASSDRAATNEKLFF. CDR3 nucleotide sequence: TGTGCCAGCAGTGACAGGGCTGCAACTAATGAAAAACTGTTTTTT. The full variable domain, in which reference TRBV7-9 and TRBJ1-4 provide the parts outside the CDR3, is DTGVSQNPRHKITKRGQNVTFRCDPISEHNRLYWYRQTLGQGPEFLTYFQNEAQLEKSRLLSDRFSAERPKGSFSTLEIQRTEQGDSAMYLCASSDRAATNEKLFFGSGTQLSVL.